This T cell receptor (beta chain) was found in a study of PD-1 blockade in classical Hodgkin lymphoma. Whole-study context: The nivolumab dose that patients received was 3 mg/kg, given intravenously every 2 weeks. The study, taken as a whole, reports: At baseline, newly diagnosed patients reportedly showed less TCR diversity than healthy donors. CD4+ TCR diversity rose significantly by C4D1, and CD8+ TCR diversity did not.

Profiling relied on immunoSEQ multiplex PCR, and the TCRdb table lists in-frame clones only, not all of them. Found here are about 15,000 clones, around 83% of them singletons; the top ten hold under 6%. As to this clone: Its antigen remains unidentified.

Relapse was seen in all patients after autologous stem cell transplantation, and brentuximab vedotin exposure was variable. The CDR3 has 13 residues. Germline V gene sequence: CDR1 MNHGY, CDR2 SVAAGI. V was trimmed by 3 bases and J by 1 base, leaving 6 bases between them. The rearrangement uses TRBV6-9 and TRBJ1-1; the D is unclear. The source is a human donor with classical Hodgkin lymphoma. Sequenced material: peripheral blood mononuclear cells (PBMCs), taken at baseline. CDR3 nucleotides: TGTGCCAGCAGTTACTCAGCGAACACTGAAGCTTTCTTT. It encodes CASSYSANTEAFF.